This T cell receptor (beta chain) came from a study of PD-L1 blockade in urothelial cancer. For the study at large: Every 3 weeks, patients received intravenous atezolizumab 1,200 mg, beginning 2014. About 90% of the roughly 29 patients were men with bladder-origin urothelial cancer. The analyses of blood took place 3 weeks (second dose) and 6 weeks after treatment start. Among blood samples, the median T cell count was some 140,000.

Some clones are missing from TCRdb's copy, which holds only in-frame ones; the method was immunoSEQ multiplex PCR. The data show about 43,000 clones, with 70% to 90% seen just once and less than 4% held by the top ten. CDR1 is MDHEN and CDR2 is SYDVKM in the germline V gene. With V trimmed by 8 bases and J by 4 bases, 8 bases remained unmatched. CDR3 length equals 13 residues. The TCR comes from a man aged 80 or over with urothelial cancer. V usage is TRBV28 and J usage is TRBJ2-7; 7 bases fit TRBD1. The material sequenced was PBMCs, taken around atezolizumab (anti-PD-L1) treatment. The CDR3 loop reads CASHPGQMYEQYF. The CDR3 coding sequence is TGTGCCAGCCATCCGGGACAGATGTACGAGCAGTACTTC. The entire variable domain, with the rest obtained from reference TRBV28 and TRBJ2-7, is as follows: DVKVTQSSRYLVKRTGEKVFLECVQDMDHENMFWYRQDPGLGLRLIYFSYDVKMKEKGDIPEGYSVSREKKERFSLILESASTNQTSMYLCASHPGQMYEQYFGPGTRLTVT.